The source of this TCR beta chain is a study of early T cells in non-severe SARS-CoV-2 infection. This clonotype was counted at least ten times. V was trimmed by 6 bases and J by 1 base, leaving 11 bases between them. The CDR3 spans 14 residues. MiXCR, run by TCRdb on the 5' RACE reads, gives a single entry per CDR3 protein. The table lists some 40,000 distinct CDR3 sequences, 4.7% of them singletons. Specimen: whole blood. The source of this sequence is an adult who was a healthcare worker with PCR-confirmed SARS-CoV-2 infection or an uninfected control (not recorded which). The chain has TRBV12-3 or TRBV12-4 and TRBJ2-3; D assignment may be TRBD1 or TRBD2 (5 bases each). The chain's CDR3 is CASSQGRRTDTQYF. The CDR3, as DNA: TGTGCCAGCAGCCAGGGACGCCGCACAGATACGCAGTATTTT.